One sample yielded the 18 T cell receptor beta chains listed below, sequenced in a study of blood T cell repertoires in COVID-19. Sequenced by immunoSEQ multiplex PCR; TCRdb stores in-frame clones only, minus some. The table records approximately 290,000 clones, 85% to 90% of them present only once. Source material: peripheral blood. Source of these receptors: a woman aged 25 to 39 with COVID-19, enrolled during active disease.

This clone was counted a few times. The V call is TRBV5-1, the J call TRBJ1-5; the D gene is possibly TRBD1 (6 bases). CDR1 and CDR2 (germline): SGHRS, YFSETQ. V lost 3 bases to trimming and J lost 5 bases, with 12 bases between them. This CDR3 contains 14 residues. In DNA, the CDR3 is TGCGCCAGCAGCTCCGGGACATCGGATCAGCCCCAGCATTTT. This sequence encodes CASSSGTSDQPQHF.

The chain couples TRBV28 to TRBJ1-5, with TRBD1 matching 8 bases. Trimming took 6 bases from V and 7 from J; bases not matched to a gene: 8. From germline, CDR1 is MDHEN and CDR2 SYDVKM. The CDR3 covers 14 residues. The CDR3 region is CASSSGQGWQPQHF. The CDR3 DNA follows: TGTGCCAGCAGCTCCGGACAGGGCTGGCAGCCCCAGCATTTT.

J is TRBJ2-1 and V is TRBV7-2; no clear D. CDR1 and CDR2 from the germline V gene are SGHTA and FQGNSA. This CDR3 region has 11 residues. The V gene lost 5 bases and the J gene lost 6 bases, with 5 bases spanning the gap. CDR3 sequence (DNA): TGTGCCAGCAGCCAGATCAATGAGCAGTTCTTC. It is translated as CASSQINEQFF.

V usage is TRBV15 and J usage is TRBJ1-2; 7 bases line up with TRBD1. This CDR3 is built from 16 residues. V lost 1 base and J lost 4; bases outside the gene matches: 9. Germline CDR1 LNHNV, CDR2 YYDKDF (reference sequence). The chain's CDR3 is CATSRATGTVAYGYTF. DNA of the CDR3: TGTGCCACCAGCAGAGCTACCGGGACAGTTGCCTATGGCTACACCTTC.

This clone turned up a few times. The rearrangement uses TRBV28 and TRBJ2-1, with 9 bases aligning to TRBD1. Germline V lookup: CDR1 MDHEN, CDR2 SYDVKM. V shed 3 bases, J shed 3 bases, and the junction held 6 bases outside the gene matches. The CDR3 sequence is 16 residues long. The CDR3 is CASSLEGGQGYNEQFF. CDR3 nucleotides: TGTGCCAGCAGTTTGGAGGGGGGACAGGGCTACAATGAGCAGTTCTTC.

The chain links TRBV9 to TRBJ2-7, with 8 bases fitting TRBD1. From germline, CDR1 is SGDLS and CDR2 YYNGEE. The CDR3 sequence is 15 residues long. The junction had 9 bases not matched to a gene; V was cut back by 4 bases and J by 3 bases. The CDR3 DNA follows: TGTGCCAGCAGCCCAGGACAGGGAGTGGTCTACGAGCAGTACTTC. Protein sequence: CASSPGQGVVYEQYF.

V gene TRBV24-1 combines with J gene TRBJ1-2, with 9 positions matching TRBD1. Germline CDR1 KGHDR, CDR2 SFDVKD. This CDR3 is 13 amino acids long. The junction had 3 bases not matched to a gene; V was cut back by 7 bases and J by 4 bases. CDR3 DNA: TGTGCCACCAGCGAACAGGGGGCCTATGGCTACACCTTC. Amino acid sequence: CATSEQGAYGYTF.

This clone was counted a single time. The gene calls are TRBV28 and TRBJ2-7, with TRBD2 matching over 12 bases. CDR3 size: 16 residues. The V gene's germline CDR1 is MDHEN and CDR2 SYDVKM. Trimming removed 5 bases from V and 0 bases from J; junction bases left unmatched: 5. This CDR3 reads CASSLGLAGTSYEQYF. The CDR3, as DNA: TGTGCCAGCAGTCTTGGACTAGCGGGGACCTCCTACGAGCAGTACTTC.

The rearrangement links TRBV10-2 to TRBJ1-6; TRBD1 is a possible D gene (5 bases). Trimming removed 6 bases from V and 11 bases from J, with 20 bases in between. This CDR3 has 15 amino acids. Germline CDR1 and CDR2: WSHSY and SAAADI. The CDR3 region has the DNA TGCGCCAGCAGCCCGGACCGACAGTACCAGACACCCCTCCACTTT. Its translation is CASSPDRQYQTPLHF.

The rearrangement joins TRBV4-1 to TRBJ2-3; no firm D call. V lost 1 base and J 2 bases, leaving 10 bases between the germline ends. The CDR3 consists of 15 residues. The V gene's germline CDR1 is MGHRA and CDR2 YSYEKL. CDR3 region: CASSQVGDVTDTQYF. In DNA form, the CDR3 reads TGCGCCAGCAGCCAAGTCGGTGATGTCACAGATACGCAGTATTTT.

Only a few counts were recorded for this clone. This chain connects TRBV25-1 to TRBJ1-2; TRBD1 matches at 7 bases. V was clipped by 8 bases and J by 7 bases; unmatched bases: 7. CDR3 length: 12 residues. Per germline, CDR1 MGHDK and CDR2 SYGVNS. CDR3 bases: TGTGCCAGCCGGGACAGCACTACTGGCTACACCTTC. This codes for CASRDSTTGYTF.

The chain carries TRBV7-6 and TRBJ1-3; 8 bases are a match to TRBD1. The CDR3 consists of 17 residues. V lost 2 bases, J lost 2 bases, and 8 bases stayed unmatched. Germline CDR1 SGHVS, CDR2 FNYEAQ. CDR3 nucleotide sequence: TGTGCCAGCAGCTTACCAGCGGCAGGGGGCGCTGGAAACACCATATATTTT. Translation: CASSLPAAGGAGNTIYF.

This clone appeared a single time. The rearrangement joins TRBV6-5 to TRBJ2-4; 9 positions match TRBD1. V was pared by 6 bases and J by 1 base, with 4 bases of the junction left unmatched. The CDR3 runs to 15 residues. Germline V gene lookup returns CDR1 MNHEY and CDR2 SVGAGI. CDR3 amino acids: CASSPGTGAKNIQYF. CDR3 DNA sequence: TGTGCCAGCAGCCCCGGGACAGGGGCCAAAAACATTCAGTACTTC.

V usage is TRBV7-9 and J usage is TRBJ1-5; D is ambiguous. V was pared by 5 bases and J by 3 bases, with 5 bases between. CDR1 and CDR2 (germline): SEHNR, FQNEAQ (reference sequence). CDR3 length: 12 amino acids. In DNA form, the CDR3 reads TGTGCCAGCAGCCCAAACAATCAGCCCCAGCATTTT. Residues: CASSPNNQPQHF.

V usage is TRBV6-5 and J usage is TRBJ2-7, with TRBD1 as a possible D gene (5 bases). Trimming shortened V by 4 bases and J by 1 base, and 17 bases separated the two germline ends. The CDR3 covers 16 residues. In germline, CDR1 is MNHEY, CDR2 SVGAGI. The CDR3 loop reads CASSLYRLSSSYEQYF. CDR3 sequence (DNA): TGTGCCAGCAGTTTATACAGGCTCTCATCTTCCTACGAGCAGTACTTC.

This clone was detected only once. The genes are TRBV15 and TRBJ2-1, with a tentative D call TRBD1 (5 bases). CDR3 length: 15 residues. Germline V lookup: CDR1 LNHNV, CDR2 YYDKDF (reference sequence). Trimming cost V 5 bases and J 0 bases, with 11 bases left between them. The CDR3 is CATSPDSPSYNEQFF. Written as DNA, the CDR3 is TGTGCCACCAGCCCCGACAGTCCCTCCTACAATGAGCAGTTCTTC.

The sample holds one count of this clone. The rearrangement uses TRBV14 and TRBJ1-1; perhaps TRBD1 as D (5 bases). Germline V CDR1 and CDR2: SGHDN, FVKESK. The CDR3 contains 15 residues. With 3 bases removed from V and 7 bases from J, the gap between germline ends came to 18 bases. The CDR3 here is CASSQGIGRRGEAFF. In DNA, the CDR3 is TGTGCCAGCAGCCAGGGGATCGGGAGAAGGGGTGAAGCTTTCTTT.

The chain carries TRBV18 and TRBJ1-4; no firm D call. This CDR3 spans 13 amino acids. With 6 bases removed from V and 4 bases from J, the gap between germline ends came to 9 bases. Per the germline V gene, CDR1 is KGHSH and CDR2 is LQKENI. The CDR3 region has the DNA TGTGCCAGCTCCGAACAGCTTAATGAAAAACTGTTTTTT. This encodes CASSEQLNEKLFF. The whole variable domain, filled in from reference TRBV18 and TRBJ1-4, reads NAGVMQNPRHLVRRRGQEARLRCSPMKGHSHVYWYRQLPEEGLKFMVYLQKENIIDESGMPKERFSAEFPKEGPSILRIQQVVRGDSAAYFCASSEQLNEKLFFGSGTQLSVL.